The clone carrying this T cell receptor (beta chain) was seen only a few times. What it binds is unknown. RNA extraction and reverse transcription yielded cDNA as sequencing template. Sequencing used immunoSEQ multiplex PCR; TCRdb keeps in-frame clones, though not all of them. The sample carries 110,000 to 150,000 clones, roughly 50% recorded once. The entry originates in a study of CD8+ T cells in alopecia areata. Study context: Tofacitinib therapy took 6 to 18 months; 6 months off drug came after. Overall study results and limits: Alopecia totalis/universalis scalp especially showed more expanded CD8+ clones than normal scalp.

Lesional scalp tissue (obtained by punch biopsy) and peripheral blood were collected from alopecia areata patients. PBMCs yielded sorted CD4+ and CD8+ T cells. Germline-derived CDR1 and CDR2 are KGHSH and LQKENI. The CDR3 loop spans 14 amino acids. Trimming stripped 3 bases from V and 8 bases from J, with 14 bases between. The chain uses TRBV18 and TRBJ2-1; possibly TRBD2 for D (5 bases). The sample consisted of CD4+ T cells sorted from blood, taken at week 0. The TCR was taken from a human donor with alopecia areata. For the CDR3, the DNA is TGTGCCAGCTCACCTCTGGGAGCGCGGGATGAGCAGTTCTTC. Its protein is CASSPLGARDEQFF.